This record covers a single T cell receptor (beta chain). Antigen: not known. The data were taken from a study of T cell responses to AZD1222 COVID-19 vaccine. Findings of the study overall: Spike-specific TCR repertoires showed rising breadth and depth after two AZD1222 doses. Mapped onto spike, vaccine-associated CD4 TCRs spanned it and were dominant at 160-218 and 743-854. The reported proportion of spike-specific TCRs targeting unmutated variant regions was nearly half.

Generated by immunoSEQ multiplex PCR, the TCRdb table keeps only in-frame clones and is missing some. The table includes roughly 140,000 clones, approximately 93% detected once. This CDR3 is 16 amino acids long. V shed 3 bases, J shed 5 bases, and the junction held 6 bases outside the gene matches. CDR1 KGHDR and CDR2 SFDVKD come from the germline V gene. The specimen comprised peripheral blood, sampled after recovery from COVID-19. This TCR was recovered from an adult who had recovered from COVID-19. The chain is built from TRBV24-1 and TRBJ1-5; 10 bases are shared with TRBD1. DNA of the CDR3: TGTGCCACCAGTGATGACTCGGGACAGGGGTATCAGCCCCAGCATTTT. Translation: CATSDDSGQGYQPQHF.